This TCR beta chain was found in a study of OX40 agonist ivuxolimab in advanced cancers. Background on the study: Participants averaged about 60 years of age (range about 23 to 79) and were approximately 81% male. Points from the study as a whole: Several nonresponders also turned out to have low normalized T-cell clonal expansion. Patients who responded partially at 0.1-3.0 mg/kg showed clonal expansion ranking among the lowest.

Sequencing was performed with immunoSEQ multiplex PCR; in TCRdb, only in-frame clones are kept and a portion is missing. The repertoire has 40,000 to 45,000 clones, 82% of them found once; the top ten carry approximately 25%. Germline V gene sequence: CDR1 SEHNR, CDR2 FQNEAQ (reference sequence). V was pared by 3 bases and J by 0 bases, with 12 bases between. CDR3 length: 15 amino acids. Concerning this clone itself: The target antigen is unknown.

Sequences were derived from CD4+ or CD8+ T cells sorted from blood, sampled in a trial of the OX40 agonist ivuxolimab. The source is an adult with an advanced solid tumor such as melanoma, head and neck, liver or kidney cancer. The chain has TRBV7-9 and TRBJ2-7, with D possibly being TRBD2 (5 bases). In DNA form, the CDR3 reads TGTGCCAGCAGCTTCCCCCAGGCGGGCTCCTACGAGCAGTACTTC. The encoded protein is CASSFPQAGSYEQYF.